This T cell receptor beta chain originates from a study of cytomegalovirus exposure and HLA in healthy donors. Study summary: The Caucasian-associated ancestry cluster contained about 80% of the approximately 390 genotyped donors.

PCR involved 60 Vbeta and 13 Jbeta primers. Using immunoSEQ multiplex PCR, the repertoire was profiled, and TCRdb retains in-frame clones only, with some absent. The repertoire holds approximately 110,000 clones, with around 78% as singletons. This clone was observed a handful of times. Its antigen is undetermined. The CDR3 spans 15 residues. V was pared by 6 bases and J by 1 base, with 15 bases between. Germline CDR1 reads PRHDT; CDR2 reads FYEKMQ (reference sequence). Overall study results and limits: Listed as cytomegalovirus-associated were roughly 180 TCR beta chains. Evidence from a later analysis indicated that most CMV-associated TCR beta chains looked HLA-restricted. A highly shared variant cluster was judged a likely technical artifact.

Specimen: PBMCs. The TCR originated in a man aged 35 to 55 in good health and CMV-seronegative. This chain joins TRBV13 and TRBJ1-1, with a weak D call TRBD1 (6 bases). CDR3 nucleotides: TGTGCCAGCAGGATGCAGGACAGAACGAACACTGAAGCTTTCTTT. Residues: CASRMQDRTNTEAFF.